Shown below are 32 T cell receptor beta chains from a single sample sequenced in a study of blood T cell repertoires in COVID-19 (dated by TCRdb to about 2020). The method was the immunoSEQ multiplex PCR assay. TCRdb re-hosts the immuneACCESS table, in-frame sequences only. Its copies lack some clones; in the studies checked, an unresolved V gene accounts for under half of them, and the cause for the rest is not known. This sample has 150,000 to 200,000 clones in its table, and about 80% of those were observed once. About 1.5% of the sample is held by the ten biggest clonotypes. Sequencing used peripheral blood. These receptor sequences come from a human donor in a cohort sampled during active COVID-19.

Here the CDR3 reads CASSQAGQGTTYGYTF. In DNA form, the CDR3 reads TGCGCCAGCAGCCAAGCGGGGCAGGGGACGACCTATGGCTACACCTTC. The V gene is TRBV4-3, the J gene TRBJ1-2, with a weak D call TRBD1 (6 bases). The CDR3 runs 16 residues. Germline V gives CDR1 LGHNA, CDR2 YSLEER. Trimming left V 1 base short and J 4 bases short, with 16 bases between.

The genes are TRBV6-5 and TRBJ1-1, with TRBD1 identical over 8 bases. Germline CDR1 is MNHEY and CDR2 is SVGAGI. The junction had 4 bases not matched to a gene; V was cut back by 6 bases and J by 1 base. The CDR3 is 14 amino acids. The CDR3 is CASRPGQGNTEAFF. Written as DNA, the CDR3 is TGTGCCAGCAGACCAGGACAGGGGAACACTGAAGCTTTCTTT.

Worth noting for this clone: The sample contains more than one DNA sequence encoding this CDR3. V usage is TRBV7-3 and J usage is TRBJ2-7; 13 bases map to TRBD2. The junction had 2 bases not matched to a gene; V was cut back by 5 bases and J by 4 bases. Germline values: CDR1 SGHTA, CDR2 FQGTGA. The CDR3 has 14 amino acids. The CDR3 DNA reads TGTGCCAGCAGCCCGACTAGCGGGAGGTACGAGCAGTACTTC. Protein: CASSPTSGRYEQYF.

The DNA for the CDR3 is TGCGCCAGCAGCTTAAGTATACACCTCGACCAAGAGACCCAGTACTTC. It is translated as CASSLSIHLDQETQYF. The chain has TRBV5-1 and TRBJ2-5; no reliable D call. CDR3 length: 16 residues. Germline loops: CDR1 SGHRS, CDR2 YFSETQ. Trimming stripped 2 bases from V and 0 bases from J, with 14 bases between. Combining the CDR3 with reference TRBV5-1 and TRBJ2-5 gives the whole variable domain KAGVTQTPRYLIKTRGQQVTLSCSPISGHRSVSWYQQTPGQGLQFLFEYFSETQRNKGNFPGRFSGRQFSNSRSEMNVSTLELGDSALYLCASSLSIHLDQETQYFGPGTRLLVL.

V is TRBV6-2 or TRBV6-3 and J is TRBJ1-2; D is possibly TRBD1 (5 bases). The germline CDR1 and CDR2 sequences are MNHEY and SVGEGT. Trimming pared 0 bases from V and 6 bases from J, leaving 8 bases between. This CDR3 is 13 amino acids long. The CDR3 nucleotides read TGTGCCAGCAGTTACTCACTACAGGATGGCTACACCTTC. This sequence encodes CASSYSLQDGYTF.

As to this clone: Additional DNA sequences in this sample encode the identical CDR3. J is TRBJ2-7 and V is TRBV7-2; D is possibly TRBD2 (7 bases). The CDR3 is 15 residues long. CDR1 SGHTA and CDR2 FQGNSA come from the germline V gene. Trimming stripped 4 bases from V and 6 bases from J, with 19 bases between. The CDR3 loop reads CASSYGGGHRREQYF. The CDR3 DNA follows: TGTGCCAGCAGCTATGGGGGGGGGCACCGTCGCGAGCAGTACTTC.

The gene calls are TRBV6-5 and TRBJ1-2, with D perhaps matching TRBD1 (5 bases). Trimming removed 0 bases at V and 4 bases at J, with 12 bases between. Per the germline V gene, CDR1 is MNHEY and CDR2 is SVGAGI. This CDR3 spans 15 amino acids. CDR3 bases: TGTGCCAGCAGTTACTCGGCCAGGGCCTTCTATGGCTACACCTTC. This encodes CASSYSARAFYGYTF.

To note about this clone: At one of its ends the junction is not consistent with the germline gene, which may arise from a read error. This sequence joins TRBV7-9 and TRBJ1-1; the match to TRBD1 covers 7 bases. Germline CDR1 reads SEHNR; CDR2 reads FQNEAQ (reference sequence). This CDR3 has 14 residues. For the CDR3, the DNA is TGTGCCAGCAGCTTTTCGGTCGTTGGGGGACAGTTAGTCTTT. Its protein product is CASSFSVVGGQLVF.

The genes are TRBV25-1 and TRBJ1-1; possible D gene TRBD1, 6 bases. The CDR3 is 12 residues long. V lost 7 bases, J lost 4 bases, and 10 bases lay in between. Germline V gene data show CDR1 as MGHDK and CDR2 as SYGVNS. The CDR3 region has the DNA TGTGCCAGCACTTTAGGGGGCACTGAAGCTTTCTTT. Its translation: CASTLGGTEAFF. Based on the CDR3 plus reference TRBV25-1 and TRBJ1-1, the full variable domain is EADIYQTPRYLVIGTGKKITLECSQTMGHDKMYWYQQDPGMELHLIHYSYGVNSTEKGDLSSESTVSRIRTEHFPLTLESARPSHTSQYLCASTLGGTEAFFGQGTRLTVV.

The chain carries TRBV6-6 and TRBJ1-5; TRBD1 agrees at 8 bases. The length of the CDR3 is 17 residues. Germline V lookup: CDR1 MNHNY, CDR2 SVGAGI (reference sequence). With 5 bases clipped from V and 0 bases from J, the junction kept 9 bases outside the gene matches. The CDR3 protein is CASSLRDRRYSNQPQHF. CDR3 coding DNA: TGTGCCAGCAGTCTCCGGGACAGGAGATATAGCAATCAGCCCCAGCATTTT.

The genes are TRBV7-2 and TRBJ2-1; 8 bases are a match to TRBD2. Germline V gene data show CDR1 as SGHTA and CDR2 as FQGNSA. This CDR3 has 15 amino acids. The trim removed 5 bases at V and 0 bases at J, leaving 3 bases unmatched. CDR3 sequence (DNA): TGTGCCAGCAGCCGGGGGGGGGCCTCCTACAATGAGCAGTTCTTC. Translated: CASSRGGASYNEQFF.

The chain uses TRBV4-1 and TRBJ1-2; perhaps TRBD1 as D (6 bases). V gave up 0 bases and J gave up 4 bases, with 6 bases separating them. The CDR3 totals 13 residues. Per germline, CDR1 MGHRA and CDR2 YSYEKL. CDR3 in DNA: TGCGCCAGCAGCCAAGAACAGGGCTATGGCTACACCTTC. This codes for CASSQEQGYGYTF.

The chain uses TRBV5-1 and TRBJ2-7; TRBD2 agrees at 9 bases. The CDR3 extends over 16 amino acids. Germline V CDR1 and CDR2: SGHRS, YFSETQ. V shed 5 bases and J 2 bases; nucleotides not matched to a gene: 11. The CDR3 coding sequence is TGCGCCAGCAGGCCTCAATCGGGCGGGGGGGCCTACGAGCAGTACTTC. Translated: CASRPQSGGGAYEQYF.

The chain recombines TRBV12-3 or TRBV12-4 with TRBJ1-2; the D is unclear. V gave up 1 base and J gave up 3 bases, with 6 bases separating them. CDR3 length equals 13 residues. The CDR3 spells CASSLVPDYGYTF. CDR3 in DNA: TGTGCCAGCAGTTTAGTGCCGGACTATGGCTACACCTTC.

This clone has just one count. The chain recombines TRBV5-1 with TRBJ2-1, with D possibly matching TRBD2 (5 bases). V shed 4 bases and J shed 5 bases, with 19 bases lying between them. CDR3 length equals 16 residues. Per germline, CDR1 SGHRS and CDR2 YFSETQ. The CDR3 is CASSPGASSSDNEQFF. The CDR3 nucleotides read TGCGCCAGCAGCCCGGGTGCTAGCTCATCCGACAATGAGCAGTTCTTC.

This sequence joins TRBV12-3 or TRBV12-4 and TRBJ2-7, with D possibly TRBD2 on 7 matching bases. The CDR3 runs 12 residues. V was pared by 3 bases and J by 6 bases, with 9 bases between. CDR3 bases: TGTGCCAGCAGTTTCGGGGGGCTCGAGCAGTACTTC. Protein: CASSFGGLEQYF.

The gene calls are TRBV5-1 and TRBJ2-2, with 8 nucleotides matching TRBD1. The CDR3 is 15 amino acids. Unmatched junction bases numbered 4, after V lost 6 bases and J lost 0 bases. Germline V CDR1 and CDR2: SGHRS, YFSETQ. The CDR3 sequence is CASNTGGTNTGELFF. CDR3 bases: TGCGCCAGCAACACAGGGGGAACGAACACCGGGGAGCTGTTTTTT.

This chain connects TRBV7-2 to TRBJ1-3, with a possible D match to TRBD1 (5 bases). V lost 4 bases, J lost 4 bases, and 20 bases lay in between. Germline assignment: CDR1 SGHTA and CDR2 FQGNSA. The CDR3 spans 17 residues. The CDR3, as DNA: TGTGCCAGCAGCTCAGCCCCGGGACTCGGGAAGGGAAACACCATATATTTT. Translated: CASSSAPGLGKGNTIYF.

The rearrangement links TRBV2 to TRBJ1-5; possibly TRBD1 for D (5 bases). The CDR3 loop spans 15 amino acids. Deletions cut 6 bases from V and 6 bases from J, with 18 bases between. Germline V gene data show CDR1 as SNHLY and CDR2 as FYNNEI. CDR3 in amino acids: CASRPQGPPGQPQHF. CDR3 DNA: TGTGCCAGCAGACCTCAGGGCCCCCCTGGTCAGCCCCAGCATTTT.

CDR3 amino acids: CASSQDAGGAADYSNQPQHF. CDR3 DNA: TGTGCCAGCAGCCAAGATGCGGGGGGTGCAGCCGACTATAGCAATCAGCCCCAGCATTTT. The chain carries TRBV4-2 and TRBJ1-5, with a weak D call TRBD1 (5 bases). CDR3 length: 20 amino acids. Trimming pared 0 bases from V and 0 bases from J, leaving 21 bases between. CDR1 and CDR2 (germline): LGHNA, YNFKEQ.

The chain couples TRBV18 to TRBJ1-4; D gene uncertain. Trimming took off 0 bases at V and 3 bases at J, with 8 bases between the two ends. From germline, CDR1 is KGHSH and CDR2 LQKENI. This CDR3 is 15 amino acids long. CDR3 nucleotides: TGTGCCAGCTCACCACCACTTGGTCCTAATGAAAAACTGTTTTTT. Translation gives CASSPPLGPNEKLFF.

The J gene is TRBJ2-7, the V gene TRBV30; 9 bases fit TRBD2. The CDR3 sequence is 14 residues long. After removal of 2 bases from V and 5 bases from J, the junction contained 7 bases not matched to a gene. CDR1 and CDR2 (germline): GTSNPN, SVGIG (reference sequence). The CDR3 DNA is TGTGCCTGGAGTAATAGCGGGAGATTTGACGAGCAGTACTTC. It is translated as CAWSNSGRFDEQYF.

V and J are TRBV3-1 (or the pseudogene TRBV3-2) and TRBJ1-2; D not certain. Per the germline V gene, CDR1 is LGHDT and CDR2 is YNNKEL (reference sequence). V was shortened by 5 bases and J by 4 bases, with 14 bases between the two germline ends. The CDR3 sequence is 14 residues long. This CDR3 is CASSFQDYGYGYTF. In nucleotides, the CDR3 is TGTGCCAGCAGCTTCCAGGACTATGGCTATGGCTACACCTTC.

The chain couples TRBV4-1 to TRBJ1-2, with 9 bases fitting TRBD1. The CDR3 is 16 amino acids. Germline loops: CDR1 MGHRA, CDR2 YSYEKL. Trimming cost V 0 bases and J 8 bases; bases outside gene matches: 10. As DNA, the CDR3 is TGCGCCAGCAGCCAAGAACAGGGGGCCTCATTTAGGGGCTACACCTTC. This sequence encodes CASSQEQGASFRGYTF.

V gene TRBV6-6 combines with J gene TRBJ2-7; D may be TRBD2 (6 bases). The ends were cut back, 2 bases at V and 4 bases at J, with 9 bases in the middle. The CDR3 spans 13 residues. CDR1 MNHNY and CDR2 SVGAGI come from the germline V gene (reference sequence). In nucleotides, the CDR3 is TGTGCCAGCAGTTACGGCGCGGGATACGAGCAGTACTTC. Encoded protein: CASSYGAGYEQYF.

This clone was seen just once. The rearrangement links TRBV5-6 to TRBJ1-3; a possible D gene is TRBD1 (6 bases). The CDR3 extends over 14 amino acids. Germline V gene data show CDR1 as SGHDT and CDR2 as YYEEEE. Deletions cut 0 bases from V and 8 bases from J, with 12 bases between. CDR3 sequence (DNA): TGTGCCAGCAGCTTGGCACAGGGCGGGTACACCATATATTTT. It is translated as CASSLAQGGYTIYF.

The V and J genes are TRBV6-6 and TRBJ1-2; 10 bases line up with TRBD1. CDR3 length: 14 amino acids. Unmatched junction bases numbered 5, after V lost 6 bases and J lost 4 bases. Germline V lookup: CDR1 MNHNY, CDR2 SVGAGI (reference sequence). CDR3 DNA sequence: TGTGCCAGCAGGACCGGGACAGGGGTCTATGGCTACACCTTC. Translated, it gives CASRTGTGVYGYTF.

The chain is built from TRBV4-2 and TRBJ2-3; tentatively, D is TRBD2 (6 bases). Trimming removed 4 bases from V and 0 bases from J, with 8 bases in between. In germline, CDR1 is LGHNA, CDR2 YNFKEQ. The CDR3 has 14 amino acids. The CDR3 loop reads CASSRGTSTDTQYF. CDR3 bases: TGTGCCAGCAGCCGAGGGACTAGCACAGATACGCAGTATTTT.

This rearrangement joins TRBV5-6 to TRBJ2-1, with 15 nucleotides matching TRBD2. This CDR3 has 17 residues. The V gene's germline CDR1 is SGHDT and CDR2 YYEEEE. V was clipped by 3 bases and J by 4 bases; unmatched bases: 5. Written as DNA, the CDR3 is TGTGCCAGCAGCTCCGGGACTAGCGGGAGGTATTACAATGAGCAGTTCTTC. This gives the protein CASSSGTSGRYYNEQFF.

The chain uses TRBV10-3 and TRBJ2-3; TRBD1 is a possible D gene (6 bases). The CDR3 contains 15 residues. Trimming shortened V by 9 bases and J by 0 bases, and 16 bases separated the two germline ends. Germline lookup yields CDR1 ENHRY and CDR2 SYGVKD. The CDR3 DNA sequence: TGTGCCATATCGGACAGCCAACTAAGCACAGATACGCAGTATTTT. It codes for CAISDSQLSTDTQYF.

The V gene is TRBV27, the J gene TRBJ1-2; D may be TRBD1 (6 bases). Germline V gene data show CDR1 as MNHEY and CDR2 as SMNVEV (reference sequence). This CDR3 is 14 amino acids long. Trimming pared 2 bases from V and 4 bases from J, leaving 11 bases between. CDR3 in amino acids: CASSLQGRSYGYTF. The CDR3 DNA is TGTGCCAGCAGTTTACAGGGGCGAAGCTATGGCTACACCTTC.

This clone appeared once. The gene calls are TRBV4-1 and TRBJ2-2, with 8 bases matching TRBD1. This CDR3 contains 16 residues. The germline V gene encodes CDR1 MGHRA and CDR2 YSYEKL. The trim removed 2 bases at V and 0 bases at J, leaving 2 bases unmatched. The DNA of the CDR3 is TGCGCCAGCAGCCAACAGGGGGCCCCGAACACCGGGGAGCTGTTTTTT. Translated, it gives CASSQQGAPNTGELFF.